The rows below give T cell receptor beta chains drawn from one sample of a study of T cell responses to AZD1222 COVID-19 vaccine. TCRdb's table, derived via immunoSEQ multiplex PCR, lists solely in-frame clones and lacks some. The sample has approximately 100,000 clones, about nine tenths seen once. Sequenced here: peripheral blood, sampled on day 0 of AZD1222 vaccination. The receptors stem from an adult in good health. Each CDR3 is given with its conserved first and last residue. A D gene is named only where the DNA matches it firmly. Clone size is shown for a subset of rows, as once, few, many or a class of expanded clone.

v_call: TRBV30; d_call: TRBD1; j_call: TRBJ2-7; clone_size: NA; cdr3_nt: TGTGCCTGGGTCCCGGGACAGGGACGTAAAGAGCAGTACTTC; cdr3_aa: CAWVPGQGRKEQYF
v_call: TRBV9; d_call: NA; j_call: TRBJ1-6; clone_size: NA; cdr3_nt: TGTGCCAGCAGCGGCCCCGTCAGCTCCTATAATTCACCCCTCCACTTT; cdr3_aa: CASSGPVSSYNSPLHF
v_call: TRBV4-2; d_call: TRBD1; j_call: TRBJ1-5; clone_size: NA; cdr3_nt: TGTGCCAGCAGCCCCGGACAGGAATTCGGTCAGCCCCAGCATTTT; cdr3_aa: CASSPGQEFGQPQHF
v_call: TRBV30; d_call: NA; j_call: TRBJ2-7; clone_size: NA; cdr3_nt: TGTGCCTGGGGGCCCCCCCAGGGCTACGAGCAGTACTTC; cdr3_aa: CAWGPPQGYEQYF
v_call: TRBV6-1; d_call: NA; j_call: TRBJ2-3; clone_size: NA; cdr3_nt: TGTGCCAGCAGTGAAGCGAGGGTAGCCGCAGATACGCAGTATTTT; cdr3_aa: CASSEARVAADTQYF
v_call: TRBV19; d_call: NA; j_call: TRBJ1-4; clone_size: NA; cdr3_nt: TGTGCCAGTAGTATAAGAAGCTCGGGCAGCGAAAAACTGTTTTTT; cdr3_aa: CASSIRSSGSEKLFF
v_call: TRBV27; d_call: NA; j_call: TRBJ2-1; clone_size: NA; cdr3_nt: TGTGCCAGCAGTTCACAGGGCAATGAGCAGTTCTTC; cdr3_aa: CASSSQGNEQFF
v_call: TRBV7-2; d_call: NA; j_call: TRBJ2-3; clone_size: NA; cdr3_nt: TGTGCCACCTCGTCGGGGAGGTCGGATACGCAGTATTTT; cdr3_aa: CATSSGRSDTQYF
v_call: TRBV7-2; d_call: NA; j_call: TRBJ2-5; clone_size: once; cdr3_nt: TGTGCCAGCAGCTTATTGGAGACCCAGTACTTC; cdr3_aa: CASSLLETQYF
v_call: TRBV6-5; d_call: TRBD2; j_call: TRBJ2-3; clone_size: NA; cdr3_nt: TGTGCCAGCAGTTACTTTGGACTAGCGGGAGATACGCAGTATTTT; cdr3_aa: CASSYFGLAGDTQYF
v_call: TRBV6-5; d_call: TRBD2; j_call: TRBJ2-1; clone_size: NA; cdr3_nt: TGTGCCAGCAGTAGGGGACTAGCGGGGGACAATGAGCAGTTCTTC; cdr3_aa: CASSRGLAGDNEQFF
v_call: TRBV28; d_call: TRBD2; j_call: TRBJ2-3; clone_size: NA; cdr3_nt: TGTGCCAGCAGTTTGCGGGGGGCAATTGATACGCAGTATTTT; cdr3_aa: CASSLRGAIDTQYF
v_call: TRBV18; d_call: NA; j_call: TRBJ1-5; clone_size: NA; cdr3_nt: TGTGCCAGCTCACCGAGCAGCGATCCGGGTGAAGCCCAGCATTTT; cdr3_aa: CASSPSSDPGEAQHF
v_call: TRBV15; d_call: TRBD2; j_call: TRBJ2-3; clone_size: NA; cdr3_nt: TGTGCCACCAGCAGACGACTAGCGGAAAGCACAGATACGCAGTATTTT; cdr3_aa: CATSRRLAESTDTQYF
v_call: TRBV5-4; d_call: NA; j_call: TRBJ1-2; clone_size: NA; cdr3_nt: TGTGCCAGCAGCCAGAGGACAGTTAACTATGGCTACACCTTC; cdr3_aa: CASSQRTVNYGYTF
v_call: TRBV30; d_call: TRBD1; j_call: TRBJ1-1; clone_size: few; cdr3_nt: TGTGCCTGGATGGAGGGGACAGGTAGAAGTACTGAAGCTTTCTTT; cdr3_aa: CAWMEGTGRSTEAFF
v_call: TRBV5-4; d_call: NA; j_call: TRBJ2-7; clone_size: NA; cdr3_nt: TGTGCCAGCAGCTTCGCGGGGGCGCAAAACGAGCAGTACTTC; cdr3_aa: CASSFAGAQNEQYF
v_call: TRBV6-5; d_call: TRBD2; j_call: TRBJ2-3; clone_size: NA; cdr3_nt: TGTGCCAGCAGTTATGGTCTGGGGGGGGGTGCAGATACGCAGTATTTT; cdr3_aa: CASSYGLGGGADTQYF